Described below is a single T cell receptor (beta chain) sequence and its context. No antigen is known for it. Germline CDR1 LNHDA, CDR2 SQIVND (reference sequence). With 6 bases removed from V and 5 bases from J, the gap between germline ends came to 16 bases. CDR3 length: 14 residues. The data were obtained in a study of cytomegalovirus exposure and HLA in healthy donors. The PCR was carried out with 60 Vbeta primers and 13 Jbeta primers. Assay used: immunoSEQ multiplex PCR; TCRdb lists only in-frame clones, some missing. The table lists around 63,000 clones, under 85% of them singletons, with about 2.8% in the top ten. Study-wide points: Common viral pathogens seemed to be connected with several of the most significant clusters, according to a later analysis.

This receptor was taken from a woman aged 25 to 39 in good health and CMV-seronegative. The V call is TRBV19, the J call TRBJ1-1; D is ambiguous. The sequencing sample was made of PBMCs. CDR3 sequence (DNA): TGTGCCAGTAGCATCGTCGGGGTTGGGACTGAAGCTTTCTTT. It codes for CASSIVGVGTEAFF.